A single sample gave rise to the 3 T cell receptor beta chains below, sequenced in a study of blood T cell repertoires in COVID-19. Sequenced by immunoSEQ multiplex PCR; TCRdb stores in-frame clones only, minus some. This table holds 65,000 to 95,000 clones, roughly 79% found once. Specimen: peripheral blood. These receptors were obtained from a human donor in a cohort sampled during active COVID-19.

The chain carries TRBV5-4 and TRBJ2-7, with 10 positions matching TRBD2. Germline CDR1 reads SGHNT; CDR2 reads YYREEE (reference sequence). CDR3 length: 12 amino acids. Trimming cost V 7 bases and J 6 bases; bases outside gene matches: 4. CDR3 protein: CASGTSAPEQYF. The CDR3, as DNA: TGTGCCAGCGGGACTAGCGCCCCCGAGCAGTACTTC.

This chain links TRBV19 with TRBJ1-1, with a possible D match to TRBD1 (5 bases). The V gene lost 5 bases and the J gene lost 0 bases, with 19 bases spanning the gap. The CDR3 extends over 17 amino acids. Germline loops: CDR1 LNHDA, CDR2 SQIVND (reference sequence). The CDR3 sequence is CASSLDSETMMNTEAFF. CDR3 sequence (DNA): TGTGCCAGTAGTCTCGACAGCGAAACAATGATGAACACTGAAGCTTTCTTT.

The table lists this clone with a count of one. This rearrangement joins TRBV30 to TRBJ2-1, with D possibly TRBD2 on 6 matching bases. V shed 0 bases and J shed 8 bases, with 14 bases lying between them. This CDR3 is built from 14 residues. The germline gives CDR1 GTSNPN, CDR2 SVGIG (reference sequence). CDR3 loop: CAWSVVGGEDEQFF. CDR3 nucleotide sequence: TGTGCCTGGAGTGTGGTGGGCGGGGAGGATGAGCAGTTCTTC.